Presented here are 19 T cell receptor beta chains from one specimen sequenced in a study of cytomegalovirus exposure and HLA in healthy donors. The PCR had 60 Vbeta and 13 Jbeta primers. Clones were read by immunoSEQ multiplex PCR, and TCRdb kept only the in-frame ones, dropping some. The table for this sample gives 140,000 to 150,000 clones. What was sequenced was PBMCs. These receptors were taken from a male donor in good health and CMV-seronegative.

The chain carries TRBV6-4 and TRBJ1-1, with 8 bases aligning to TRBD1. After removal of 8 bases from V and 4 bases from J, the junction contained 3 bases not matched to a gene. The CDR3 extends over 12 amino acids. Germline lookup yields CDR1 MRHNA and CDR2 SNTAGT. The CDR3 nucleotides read TGTGCCAGCTCCACAGGGGGCACTGAAGCTTTCTTT. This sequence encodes CASSTGGTEAFF.

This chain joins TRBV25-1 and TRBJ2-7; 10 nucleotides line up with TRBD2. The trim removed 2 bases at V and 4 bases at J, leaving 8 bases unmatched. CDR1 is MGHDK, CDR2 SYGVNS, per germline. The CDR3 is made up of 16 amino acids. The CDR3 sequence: CASSERMGTSEYEQYF. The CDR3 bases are TGTGCCAGCAGTGAAAGAATGGGGACTAGCGAGTACGAGCAGTACTTC.

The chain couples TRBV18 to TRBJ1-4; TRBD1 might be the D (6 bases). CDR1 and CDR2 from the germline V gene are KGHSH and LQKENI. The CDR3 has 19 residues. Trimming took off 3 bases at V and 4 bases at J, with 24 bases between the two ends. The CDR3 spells CASSPPYPGTRVRNEKLFF. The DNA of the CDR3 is TGTGCCAGCTCACCCCCCTACCCCGGGACACGGGTCCGTAATGAAAAACTGTTTTTT.

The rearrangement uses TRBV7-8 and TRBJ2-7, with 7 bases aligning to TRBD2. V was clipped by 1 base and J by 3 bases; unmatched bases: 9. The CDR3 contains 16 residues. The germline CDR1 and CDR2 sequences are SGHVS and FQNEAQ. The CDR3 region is CASSLVGTSVYYEQYF. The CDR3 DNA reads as TGTGCCAGCAGCTTAGTTGGCACTAGCGTATACTACGAGCAGTACTTC.

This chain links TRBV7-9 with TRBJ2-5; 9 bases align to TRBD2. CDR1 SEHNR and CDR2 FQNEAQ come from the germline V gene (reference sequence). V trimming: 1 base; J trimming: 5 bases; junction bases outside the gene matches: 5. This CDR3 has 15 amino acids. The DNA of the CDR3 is TGTGCCAGCAGCTTAGGAGCGGGGGGAGGGGAGACCCAGTACTTC. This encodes CASSLGAGGGETQYF.

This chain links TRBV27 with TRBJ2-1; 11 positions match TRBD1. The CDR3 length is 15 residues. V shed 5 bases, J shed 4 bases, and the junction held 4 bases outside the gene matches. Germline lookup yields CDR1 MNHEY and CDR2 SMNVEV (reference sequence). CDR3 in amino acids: CASSPGQGAYNEQFF. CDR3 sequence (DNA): TGTGCCAGCAGTCCCGGACAGGGGGCGTACAATGAGCAGTTCTTC.

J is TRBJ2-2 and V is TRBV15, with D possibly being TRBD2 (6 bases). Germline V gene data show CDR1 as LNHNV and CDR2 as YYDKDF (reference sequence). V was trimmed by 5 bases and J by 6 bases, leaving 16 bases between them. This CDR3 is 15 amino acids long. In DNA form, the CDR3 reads TGTGCCACCAGCCGTGGGGGGTCCGGGGCCGGGGAGCTGTTTTTT. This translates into CATSRGGSGAGELFF.

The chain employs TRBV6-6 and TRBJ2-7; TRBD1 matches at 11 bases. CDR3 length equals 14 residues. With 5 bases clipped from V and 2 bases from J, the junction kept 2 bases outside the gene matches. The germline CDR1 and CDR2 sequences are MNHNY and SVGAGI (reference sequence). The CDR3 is CASSEGQGAYEQYF. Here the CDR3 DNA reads TGTGCCAGCAGTGAGGGACAGGGGGCCTACGAGCAGTACTTC.

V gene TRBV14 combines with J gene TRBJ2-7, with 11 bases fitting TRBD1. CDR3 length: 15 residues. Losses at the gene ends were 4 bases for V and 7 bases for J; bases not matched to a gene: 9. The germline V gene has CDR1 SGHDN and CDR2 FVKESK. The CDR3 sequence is CASSLIGQGADEQYF. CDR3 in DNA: TGTGCCAGCAGCCTCATCGGACAGGGGGCGGATGAGCAGTACTTC.

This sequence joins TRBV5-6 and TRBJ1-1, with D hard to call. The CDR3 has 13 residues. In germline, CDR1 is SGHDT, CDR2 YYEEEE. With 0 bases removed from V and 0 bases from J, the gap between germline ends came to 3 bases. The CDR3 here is CASSLAVNTEAFF. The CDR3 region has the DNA TGTGCCAGCAGCTTGGCCGTGAACACTGAAGCTTTCTTT.

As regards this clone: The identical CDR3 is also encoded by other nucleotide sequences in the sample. This CDR3 reads CASSQGQGDEKLFF. As DNA, the CDR3 is TGCGCCAGCAGCCAGGGACAGGGGGATGAAAAACTGTTTTTT. The rearrangement joins TRBV5-1 to TRBJ1-4, with TRBD1 identical over 11 bases. The CDR3 contains 14 residues. V dropped 4 bases and J dropped 6; count of bases not matched to a gene: 2. Per the germline V gene, CDR1 is SGHRS and CDR2 is YFSETQ.

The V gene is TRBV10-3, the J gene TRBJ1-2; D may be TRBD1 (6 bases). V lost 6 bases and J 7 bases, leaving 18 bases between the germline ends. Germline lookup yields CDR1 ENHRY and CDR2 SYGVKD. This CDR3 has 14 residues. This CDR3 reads CAIRPPDRQGGYTF. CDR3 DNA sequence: TGTGCCATCAGACCCCCCGACAGGCAAGGTGGCTACACCTTC.

The CDR3: CASSLAYEQYF. The CDR3 coding sequence is TGTGCCAGCAGCCTTGCCTACGAGCAGTACTTC. The J gene is TRBJ2-7, the V gene TRBV2; D is unclear. The CDR3 contains 11 residues. The germline V gene encodes CDR1 SNHLY and CDR2 FYNNEI. V gave up 6 bases and J gave up 2 bases, with 5 bases separating them.

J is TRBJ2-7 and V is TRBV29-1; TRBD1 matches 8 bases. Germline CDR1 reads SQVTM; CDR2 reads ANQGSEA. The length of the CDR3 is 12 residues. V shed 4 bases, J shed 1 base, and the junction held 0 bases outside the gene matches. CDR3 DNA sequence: TGCAGCGTTGGACAGGGGTCCTACGAGCAGTACTTC. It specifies CSVGQGSYEQYF.

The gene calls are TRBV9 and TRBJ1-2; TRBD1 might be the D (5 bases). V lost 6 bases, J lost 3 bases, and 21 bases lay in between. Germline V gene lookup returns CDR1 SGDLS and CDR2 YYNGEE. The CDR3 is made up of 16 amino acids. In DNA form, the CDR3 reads TGTGCCAGCACCTCCGGGGGGGAATCCGCAGACTATGGCTACACCTTC. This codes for CASTSGGESADYGYTF.

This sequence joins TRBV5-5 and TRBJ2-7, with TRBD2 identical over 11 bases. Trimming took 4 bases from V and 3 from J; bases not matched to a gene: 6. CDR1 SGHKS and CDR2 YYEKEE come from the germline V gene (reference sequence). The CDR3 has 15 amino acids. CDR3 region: CASSPTSGSYYEQYF. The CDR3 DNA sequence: TGTGCCAGCAGCCCTACTAGCGGGAGTTACTACGAGCAGTACTTC.

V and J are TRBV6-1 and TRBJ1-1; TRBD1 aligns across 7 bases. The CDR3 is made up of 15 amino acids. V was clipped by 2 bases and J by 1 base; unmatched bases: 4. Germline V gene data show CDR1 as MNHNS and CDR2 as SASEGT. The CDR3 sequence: CASSEPDRANTEAFF. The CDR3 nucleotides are TGTGCCAGCAGTGAACCTGACAGGGCGAACACTGAAGCTTTCTTT.

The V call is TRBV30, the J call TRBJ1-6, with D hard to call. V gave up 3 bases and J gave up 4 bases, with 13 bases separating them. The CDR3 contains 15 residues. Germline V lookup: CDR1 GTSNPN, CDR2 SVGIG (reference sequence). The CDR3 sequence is CAWSPIRAYNSPLHF. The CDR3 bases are TGTGCCTGGAGCCCTATTCGAGCGTATAATTCACCCCTCCACTTT.

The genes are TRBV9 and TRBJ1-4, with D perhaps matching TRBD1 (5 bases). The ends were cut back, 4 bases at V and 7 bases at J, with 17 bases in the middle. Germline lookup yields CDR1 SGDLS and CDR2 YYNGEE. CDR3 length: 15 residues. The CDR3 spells CASSPQWSTGEKLFF. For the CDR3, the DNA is TGTGCCAGCAGCCCTCAGTGGTCTACAGGTGAAAAACTGTTTTTT.